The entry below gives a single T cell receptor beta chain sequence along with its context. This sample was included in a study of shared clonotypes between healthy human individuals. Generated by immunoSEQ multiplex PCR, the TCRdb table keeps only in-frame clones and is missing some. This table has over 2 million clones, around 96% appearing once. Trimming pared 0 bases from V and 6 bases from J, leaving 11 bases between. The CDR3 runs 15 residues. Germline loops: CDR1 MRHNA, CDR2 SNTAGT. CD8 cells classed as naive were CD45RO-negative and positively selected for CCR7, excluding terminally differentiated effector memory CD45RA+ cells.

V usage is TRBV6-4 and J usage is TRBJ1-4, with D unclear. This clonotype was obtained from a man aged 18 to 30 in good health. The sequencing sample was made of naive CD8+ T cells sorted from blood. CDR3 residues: CASSDSRWRDEKLFF. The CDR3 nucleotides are TGTGCCAGCAGTGACTCGAGGTGGAGGGATGAAAAACTGTTTTTT.